The 7 T cell receptor beta chains below come from one sample, sequenced in a study of cytotoxic CD8 clonotypes in ibrutinib-treated CLL. The table came from immunoSEQ multiplex PCR; TCRdb's copy has only in-frame clones and leaves some out. This repertoire shows about 140,000 clones, more than 85% found once; its top ten account for roughly a tenth. Source: PBMCs, taken after 12 months of ibrutinib treatment. The receptor source for this set is a human donor with chronic lymphocytic leukemia.

The V call is TRBV5-5, the J call TRBJ1-5; D is unclear. Trimming stripped 0 bases from V and 7 bases from J, with 8 bases between. The CDR3 is 13 residues long. Germline values: CDR1 SGHKS, CDR2 YYEKEE (reference sequence). In DNA form, the CDR3 reads TGTGCCAGCAGCTTGGAGGTATGGCAGCCCCAGCATTTT. It codes for CASSLEVWQPQHF.

The gene calls are TRBV19 and TRBJ2-2; D ambiguous. Germline assignment: CDR1 LNHDA and CDR2 SQIVND (reference sequence). This CDR3 comprises 16 residues. V was trimmed by 2 bases and J by 2 bases, leaving 12 bases between them. The CDR3 region is CASSIKRLINTGELFF. In DNA form, the CDR3 reads TGTGCCAGTAGTATAAAGAGATTAATAAACACCGGGGAGCTGTTTTTT.

A few counts support this clone. V usage is TRBV9 and J usage is TRBJ1-1; D remains ambiguous. The CDR3 extends over 13 amino acids. Trimming shortened V by 0 bases and J by 1 base, and 4 bases separated the two germline ends. The V gene's germline CDR1 is SGDLS and CDR2 YYNGEE. CDR3 in amino acids: CASSVAGNTEAFF. In nucleotides, the CDR3 is TGTGCCAGCAGCGTAGCTGGGAACACTGAAGCTTTCTTT.

The chain uses TRBV7-6 and TRBJ1-4, with D unclear. Germline assignment: CDR1 SGHVS and CDR2 FNYEAQ. The CDR3 loop spans 16 amino acids. Trimming removed 1 base at V and 8 bases at J, with 17 bases between. CDR3 bases: TGTGCCAGCAGCTTAGTTGGAGGTGGGCCAGTCGAAAAACTGTTTTTT. Translated: CASSLVGGGPVEKLFF.

This chain's CDR3 is CASSLAGHGETQYF. The CDR3 DNA is TGTGCCAGCAGCTTAGCGGGTCATGGTGAGACCCAGTACTTC. The rearrangement uses TRBV7-9 and TRBJ2-5; no clear D gene. Deletions cut 0 bases from V and 5 bases from J, with 10 bases between. Germline CDR1 is SEHNR and CDR2 is FQNEAQ (reference sequence). The CDR3 sequence is 14 residues long.

CDR3 protein: CASSLGTEETQYF. The CDR3 DNA reads as TGTGCCAGCAGCTTAGGGACAGAAGAGACCCAGTACTTC. The J gene is TRBJ2-5, the V gene TRBV7-8, with TRBD1 as a possible D gene (6 bases). Germline V gene data show CDR1 as SGHVS and CDR2 as FQNEAQ. There are 13 residues in the CDR3. V lost 1 base and J 3 bases, leaving 6 bases between the germline ends.

The V gene is TRBV7-8, the J gene TRBJ1-5; TRBD1 agrees at 9 bases. Germline lookup yields CDR1 SGHVS and CDR2 FQNEAQ. Trimming at V came to 5 bases and at J to 3 bases, leaving 14 bases not matched to a gene. The CDR3 consists of 18 residues. This CDR3 reads CASSREISGQGTNQPQHF. The CDR3 DNA sequence: TGTGCCAGCAGCCGAGAAATCAGTGGACAGGGGACCAATCAGCCCCAGCATTTT.